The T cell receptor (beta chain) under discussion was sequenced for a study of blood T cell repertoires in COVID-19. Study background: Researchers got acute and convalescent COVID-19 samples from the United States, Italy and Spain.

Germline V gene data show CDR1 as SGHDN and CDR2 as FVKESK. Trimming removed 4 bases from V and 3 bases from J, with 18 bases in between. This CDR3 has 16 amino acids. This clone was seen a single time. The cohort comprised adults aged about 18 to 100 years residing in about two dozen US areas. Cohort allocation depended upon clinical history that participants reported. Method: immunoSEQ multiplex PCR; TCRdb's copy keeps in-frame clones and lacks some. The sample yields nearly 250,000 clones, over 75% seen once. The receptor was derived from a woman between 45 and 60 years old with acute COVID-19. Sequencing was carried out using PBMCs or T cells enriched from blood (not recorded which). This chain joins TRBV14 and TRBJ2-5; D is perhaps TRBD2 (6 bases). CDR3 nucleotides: TGTGCCAGCAGCCTCCTTAGCGGTGCCAGGGAAGAGACCCAGTACTTC. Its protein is CASSLLSGAREETQYF.